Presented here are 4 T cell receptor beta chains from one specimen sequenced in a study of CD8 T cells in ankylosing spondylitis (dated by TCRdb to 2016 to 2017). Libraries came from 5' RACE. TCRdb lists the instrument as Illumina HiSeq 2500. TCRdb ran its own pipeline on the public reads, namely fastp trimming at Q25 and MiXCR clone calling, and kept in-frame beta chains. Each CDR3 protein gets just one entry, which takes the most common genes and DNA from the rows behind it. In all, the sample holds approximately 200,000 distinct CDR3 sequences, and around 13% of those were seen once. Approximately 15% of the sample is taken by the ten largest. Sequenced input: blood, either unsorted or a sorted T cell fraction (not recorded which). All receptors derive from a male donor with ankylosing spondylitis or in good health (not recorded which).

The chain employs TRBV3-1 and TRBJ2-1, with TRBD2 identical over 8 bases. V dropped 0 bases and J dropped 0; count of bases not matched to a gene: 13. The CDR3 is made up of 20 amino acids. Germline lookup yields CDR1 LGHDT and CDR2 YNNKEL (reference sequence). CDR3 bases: TGTGCCAGCAGCCAAGATCCCCTAGCGGGTTGGAGAGGCTCCTACAATGAGCAGTTCTTC. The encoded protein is CASSQDPLAGWRGSYNEQFF.

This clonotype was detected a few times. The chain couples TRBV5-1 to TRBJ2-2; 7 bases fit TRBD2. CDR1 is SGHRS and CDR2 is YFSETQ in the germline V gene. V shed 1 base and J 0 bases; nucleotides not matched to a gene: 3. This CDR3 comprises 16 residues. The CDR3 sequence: CASSLYLAANTGELFF. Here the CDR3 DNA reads TGCGCCAGCAGCTTGTATCTAGCGGCGAACACCGGGGAGCTGTTTTTT.

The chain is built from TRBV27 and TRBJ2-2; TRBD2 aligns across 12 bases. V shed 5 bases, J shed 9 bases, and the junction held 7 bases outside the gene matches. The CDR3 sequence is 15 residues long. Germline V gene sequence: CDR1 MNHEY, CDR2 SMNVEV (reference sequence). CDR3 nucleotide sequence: TGTGCCAGCAGTCTAATCGGACTAGCGGGAAGGGAGCTGTTTTTT. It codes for CASSLIGLAGRELFF.

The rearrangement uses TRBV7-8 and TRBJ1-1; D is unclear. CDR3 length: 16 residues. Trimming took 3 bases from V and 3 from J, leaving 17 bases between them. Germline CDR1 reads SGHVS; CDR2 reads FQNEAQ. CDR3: CASSFVIRDWHTEAFF. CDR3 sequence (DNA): TGTGCCAGCAGCTTTGTAATTAGGGATTGGCACACTGAAGCTTTCTTT.